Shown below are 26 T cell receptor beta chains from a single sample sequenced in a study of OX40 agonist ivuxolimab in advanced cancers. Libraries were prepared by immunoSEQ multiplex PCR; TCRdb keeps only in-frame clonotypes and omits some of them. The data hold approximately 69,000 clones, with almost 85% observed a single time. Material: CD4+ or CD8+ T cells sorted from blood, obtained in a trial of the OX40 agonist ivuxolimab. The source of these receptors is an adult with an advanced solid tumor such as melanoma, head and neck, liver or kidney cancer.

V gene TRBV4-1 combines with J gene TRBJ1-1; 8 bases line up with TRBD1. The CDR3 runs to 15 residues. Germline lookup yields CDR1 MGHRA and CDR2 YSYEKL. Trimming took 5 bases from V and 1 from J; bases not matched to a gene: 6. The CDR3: CASSFPGQANTEAFF. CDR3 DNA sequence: TGCGCCAGCAGCTTCCCGGGACAGGCGAACACTGAAGCTTTCTTT.

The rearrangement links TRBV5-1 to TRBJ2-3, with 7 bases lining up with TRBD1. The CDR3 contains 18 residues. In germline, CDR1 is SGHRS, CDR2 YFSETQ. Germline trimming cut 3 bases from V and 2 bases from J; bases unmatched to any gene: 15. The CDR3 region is CASSSNRMGQRNTDTQYF. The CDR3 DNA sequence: TGCGCCAGCAGCTCAAATCGTATGGGACAGCGAAACACAGATACGCAGTATTTT.

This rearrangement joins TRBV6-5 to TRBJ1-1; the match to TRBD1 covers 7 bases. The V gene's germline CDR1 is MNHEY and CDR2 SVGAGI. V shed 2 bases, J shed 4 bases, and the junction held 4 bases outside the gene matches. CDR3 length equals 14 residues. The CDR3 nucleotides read TGTGCCAGCAGTTACGGAGGGGGCTTCACTGAAGCTTTCTTT. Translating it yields CASSYGGGFTEAFF.

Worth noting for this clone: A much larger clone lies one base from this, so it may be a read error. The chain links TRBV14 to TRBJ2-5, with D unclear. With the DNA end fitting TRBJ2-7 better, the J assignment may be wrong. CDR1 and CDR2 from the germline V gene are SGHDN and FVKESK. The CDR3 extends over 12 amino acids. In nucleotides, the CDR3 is TGTGCCAGCAACCTGTCACTCTACGAGCAGTACTTC. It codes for CASNLSLYEQYF.

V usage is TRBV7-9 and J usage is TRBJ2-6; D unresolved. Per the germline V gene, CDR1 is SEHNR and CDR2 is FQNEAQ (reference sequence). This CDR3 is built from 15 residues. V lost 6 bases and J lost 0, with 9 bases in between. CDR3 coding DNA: TGTGCCAGCAGTCCCACAGTCTCTGGGGCCAACGTCCTGACTTTC. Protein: CASSPTVSGANVLTF.

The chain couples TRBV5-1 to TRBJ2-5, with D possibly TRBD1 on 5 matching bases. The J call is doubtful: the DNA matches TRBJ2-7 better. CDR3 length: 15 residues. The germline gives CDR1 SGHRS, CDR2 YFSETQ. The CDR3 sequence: CASSPDWGGSYEQYF. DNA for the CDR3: TGCGCCAGCAGCCCCGATTGGGGCGGAAGCTACGAGCAGTACTTC.

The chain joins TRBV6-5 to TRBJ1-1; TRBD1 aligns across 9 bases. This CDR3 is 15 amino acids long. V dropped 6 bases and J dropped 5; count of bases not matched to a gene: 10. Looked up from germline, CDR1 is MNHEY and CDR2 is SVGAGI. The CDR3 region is CASSPSGTGKTEAFF. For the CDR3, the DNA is TGTGCCAGCAGCCCGAGCGGGACAGGGAAGACTGAAGCTTTCTTT.

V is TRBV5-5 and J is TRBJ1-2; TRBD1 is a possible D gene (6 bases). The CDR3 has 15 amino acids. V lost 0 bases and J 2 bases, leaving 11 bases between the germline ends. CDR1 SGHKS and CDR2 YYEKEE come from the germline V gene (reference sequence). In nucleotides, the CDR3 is TGTGCCAGCAGCTTGGGGCGGGACAAGAACTATGGCTACACCTTC. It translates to CASSLGRDKNYGYTF.

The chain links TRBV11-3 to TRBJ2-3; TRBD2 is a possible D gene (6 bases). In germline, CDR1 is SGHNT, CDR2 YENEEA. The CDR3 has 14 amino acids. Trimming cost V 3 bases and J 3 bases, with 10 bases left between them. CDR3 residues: CASSFGSWTDTQYF. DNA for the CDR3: TGTGCCAGCAGCTTCGGGAGCTGGACAGATACGCAGTATTTT.

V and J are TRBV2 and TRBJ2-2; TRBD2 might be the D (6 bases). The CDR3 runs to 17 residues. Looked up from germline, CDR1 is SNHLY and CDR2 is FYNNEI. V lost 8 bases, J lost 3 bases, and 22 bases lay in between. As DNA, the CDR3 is TGTGCCAGCCGCTATCCGGGAGCCTCCCGTGACACCGGGGAGCTGTTTTTT. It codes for CASRYPGASRDTGELFF.

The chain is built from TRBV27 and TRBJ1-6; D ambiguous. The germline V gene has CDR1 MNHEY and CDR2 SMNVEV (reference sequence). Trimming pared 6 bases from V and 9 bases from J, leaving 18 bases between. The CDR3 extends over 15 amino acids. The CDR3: CASSSLHLGGSPLHF. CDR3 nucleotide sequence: TGTGCCAGCAGCTCCCTTCATTTGGGCGGTTCACCCCTCCACTTT.

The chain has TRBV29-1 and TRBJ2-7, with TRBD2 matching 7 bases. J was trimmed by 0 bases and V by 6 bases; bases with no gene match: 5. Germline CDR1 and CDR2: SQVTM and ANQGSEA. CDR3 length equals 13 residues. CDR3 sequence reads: CSVRGTTSYEQYF. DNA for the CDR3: TGCAGCGTCCGCGGGACTACCTCCTACGAGCAGTACTTC.

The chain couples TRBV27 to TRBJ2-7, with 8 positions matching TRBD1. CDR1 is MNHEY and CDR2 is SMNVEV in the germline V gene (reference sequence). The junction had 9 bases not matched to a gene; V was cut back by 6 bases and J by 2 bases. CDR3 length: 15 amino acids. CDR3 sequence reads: CASRYQGAWTYEQYF. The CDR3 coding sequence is TGTGCCAGCAGGTACCAGGGGGCTTGGACCTACGAGCAGTACTTC.

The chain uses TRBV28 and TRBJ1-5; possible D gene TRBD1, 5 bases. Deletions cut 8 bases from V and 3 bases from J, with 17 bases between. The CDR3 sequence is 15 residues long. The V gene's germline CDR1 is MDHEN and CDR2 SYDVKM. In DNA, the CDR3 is TGTGCCAGCCAAACGGGGGGGAGGGCCAATCAGCCCCAGCATTTT. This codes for CASQTGGRANQPQHF.

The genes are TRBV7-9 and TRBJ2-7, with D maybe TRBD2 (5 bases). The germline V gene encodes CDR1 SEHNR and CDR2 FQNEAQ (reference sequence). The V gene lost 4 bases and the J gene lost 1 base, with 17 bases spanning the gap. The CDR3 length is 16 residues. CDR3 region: CASSSQDGLGSYEQYF. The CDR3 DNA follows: TGTGCCAGCAGCTCGCAAGACGGACTGGGGTCCTACGAGCAGTACTTC.

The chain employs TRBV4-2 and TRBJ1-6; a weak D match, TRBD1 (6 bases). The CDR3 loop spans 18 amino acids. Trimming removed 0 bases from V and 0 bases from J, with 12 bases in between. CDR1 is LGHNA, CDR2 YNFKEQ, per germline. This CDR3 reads CASSQDRTGPSYNSPLHF. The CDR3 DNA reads TGTGCCAGCAGCCAAGATCGCACAGGGCCCTCCTATAATTCACCCCTCCACTTT.

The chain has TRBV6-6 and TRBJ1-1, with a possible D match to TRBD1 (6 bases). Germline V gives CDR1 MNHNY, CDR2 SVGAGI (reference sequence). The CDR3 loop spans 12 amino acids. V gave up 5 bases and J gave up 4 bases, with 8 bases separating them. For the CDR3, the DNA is TGTGCCAGCAGTCTCAGGGGCACTGAAGCTTTCTTT. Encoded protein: CASSLRGTEAFF.

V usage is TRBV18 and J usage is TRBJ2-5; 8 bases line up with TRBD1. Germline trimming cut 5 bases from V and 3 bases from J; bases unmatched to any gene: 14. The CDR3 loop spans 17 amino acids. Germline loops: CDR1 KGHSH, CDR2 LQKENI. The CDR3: CASSSVPTGAGEETQYF. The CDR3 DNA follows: TGTGCCAGCTCATCGGTCCCGACAGGGGCAGGAGAAGAGACCCAGTACTTC.

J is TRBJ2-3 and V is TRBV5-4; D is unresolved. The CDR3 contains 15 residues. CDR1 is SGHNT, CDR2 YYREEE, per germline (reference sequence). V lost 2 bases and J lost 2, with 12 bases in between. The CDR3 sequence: CASSFNLRITDTQYF. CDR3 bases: TGTGCCAGCAGCTTTAATTTGCGGATCACAGATACGCAGTATTTT.

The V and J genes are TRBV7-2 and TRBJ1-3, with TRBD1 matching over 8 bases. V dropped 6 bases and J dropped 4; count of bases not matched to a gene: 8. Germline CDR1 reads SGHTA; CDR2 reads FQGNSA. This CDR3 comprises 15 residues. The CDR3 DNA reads TGTGCCAGCAGACGGACAGGGACTATGGGAAACACCATATATTTT. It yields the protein CASRRTGTMGNTIYF.

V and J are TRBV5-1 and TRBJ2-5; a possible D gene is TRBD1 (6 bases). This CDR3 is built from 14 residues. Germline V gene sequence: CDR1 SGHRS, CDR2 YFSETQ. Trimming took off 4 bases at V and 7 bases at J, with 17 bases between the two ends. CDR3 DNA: TGCGCCAGCAGCACCCGGACAGATTTGGGGACCCAGTACTTC. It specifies CASSTRTDLGTQYF.

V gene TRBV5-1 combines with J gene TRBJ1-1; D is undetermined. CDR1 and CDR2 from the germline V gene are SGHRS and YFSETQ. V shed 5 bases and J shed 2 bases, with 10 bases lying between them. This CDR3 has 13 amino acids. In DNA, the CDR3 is TGCGCCAGCAGTTCCCTTCCAAACACTGAAGCTTTCTTT. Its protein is CASSSLPNTEAFF.

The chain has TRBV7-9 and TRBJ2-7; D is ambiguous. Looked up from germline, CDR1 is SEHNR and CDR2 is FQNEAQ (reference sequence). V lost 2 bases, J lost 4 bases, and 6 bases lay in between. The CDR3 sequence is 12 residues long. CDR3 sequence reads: CASSLTLYEQYF. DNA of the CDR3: TGTGCCAGCAGCTTAACCCTGTACGAGCAGTACTTC.

The CDR3 nucleotides read TGTGCCAGCAGTTGGGGGGGCACCATATATTTT. Residues: CASSWGGTIYF. This sequence joins TRBV28 and TRBJ1-3; weak D call: TRBD1 (5 bases). This CDR3 has 11 amino acids. In germline, CDR1 is MDHEN, CDR2 SYDVKM. Trimming stripped 4 bases from V and 9 bases from J, with 7 bases between.

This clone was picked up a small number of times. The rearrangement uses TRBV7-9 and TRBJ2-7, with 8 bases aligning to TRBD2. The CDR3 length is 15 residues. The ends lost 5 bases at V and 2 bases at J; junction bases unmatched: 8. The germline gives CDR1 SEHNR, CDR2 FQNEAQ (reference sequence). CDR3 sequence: CASSQTGGLTYEQYF. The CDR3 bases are TGTGCCAGCAGCCAAACGGGAGGGTTAACCTACGAGCAGTACTTC.

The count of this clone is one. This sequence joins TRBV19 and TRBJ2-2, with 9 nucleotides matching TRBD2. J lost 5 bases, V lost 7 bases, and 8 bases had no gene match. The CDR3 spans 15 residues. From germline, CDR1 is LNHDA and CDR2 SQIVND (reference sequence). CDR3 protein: CASTSGLAWTGELFF. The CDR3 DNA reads TGTGCCAGTACCTCGGGACTAGCTTGGACCGGGGAGCTGTTTTTT.